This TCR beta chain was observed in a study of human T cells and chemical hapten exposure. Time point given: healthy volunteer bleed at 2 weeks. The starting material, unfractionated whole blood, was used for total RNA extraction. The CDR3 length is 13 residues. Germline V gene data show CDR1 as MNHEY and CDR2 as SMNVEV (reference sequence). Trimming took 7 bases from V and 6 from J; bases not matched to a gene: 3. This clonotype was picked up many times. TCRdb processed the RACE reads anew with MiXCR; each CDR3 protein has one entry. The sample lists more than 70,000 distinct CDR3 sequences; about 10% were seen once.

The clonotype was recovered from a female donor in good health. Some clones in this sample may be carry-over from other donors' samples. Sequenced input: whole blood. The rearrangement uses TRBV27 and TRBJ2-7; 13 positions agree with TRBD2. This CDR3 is CASIGLAGVEQYF. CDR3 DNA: TGTGCCAGCATAGGACTAGCGGGAGTCGAGCAGTACTTC.